This T cell receptor (beta chain) was profiled in a study of Graves' ophthalmopathy and Graves' hyperthyroidism. For repertoire sequencing, the TCR beta CDR3 regions were amplified from RNA transcripts. Second-round multiplex PCR followed a first-round RT-PCR using HTBI primers. TCRdb redid the calling of the multiplex PCR reads with MiXCR, one entry per CDR3 protein. This sample carries 200,000 to 250,000 distinct CDR3 sequences, approximately 42% of them seen once, and the ten largest clones take less than 50%. Sequencing input: peripheral blood. This receptor was obtained from an adult man with Graves' ophthalmopathy.

The CDR3 nucleotides are TGTGCCAGCAGCCAACCCGGACTAGACCAAGAGACCCAGTACTTC. Encoded protein: CASSQPGLDQETQYF. J is TRBJ2-5 and V is TRBV7-9; 7 bases are a match to TRBD2. CDR1 and CDR2 (germline): SEHNR, FQNEAQ (reference sequence). The junction had 6 bases not matched to a gene; V was cut back by 5 bases and J by 0 bases. The CDR3 is 15 residues long.